What follows describes a single T cell receptor (beta chain). This clonotype was counted many times. The antigen this receptor binds is unknown. Base qualities are not at hand, and no much larger clone is one base apart. The TCR beta CDR3 regions were amplified from RNA transcripts. The first round of RT-PCR for the TCR CDR3 was performed with the HTBI primer set and the Qiagen OneStep RT-PCR kit. A second multiplex PCR round built the libraries, followed by size selection and purification. Libraries were sequenced paired-end with 100 bp reads on an Illumina HiSeq2000. Regarding the original processing steps: Raw data were processed with SOAPnuke, discarding reads with adapters, uncalled bases, mean Phred below 15, or no exact constant-primer or identifier match. COPE v1.2.5 was used to merge the high-quality paired reads, and each unique nucleotide sequence was defined as a clonotype. MiTCR v1.1 was used to align clonotypes to the IMGT TRBV, TRBD and TRBJ reference segments. Analysis was restricted to V-J combinations with a frequency above 0.0001, which covered approximately 99% of repertoires. A TCS score was defined as the ratio of F50 (clonal expansion) to E x V (chaos), with BLOSUM62-based TCRdist applied between CDR3 peptides within each V-J. Welch's t-statistics and random forest reduced around 510 V-J features to around 14, which were used in a naive Bayes classifier (R e1071). Clones were called with MiXCR by TCRdb after fastp trimmed the public reads at Q25, and only in-frame beta chains were retained. All rows with the same CDR3 protein become a single entry with the most common DNA and genes. The V and J calls and clone size come from TCRdb's table, not from the authors' own analysis. For this sample there are more than 450,000 distinct CDR3 sequences; about 20% appear just once. The biggest ten clones account for 47% of the sample.

The data derive from a study of T cells in Graves' hyperthyroidism and ophthalmopathy (dated by TCRdb to the late 2010s). About the study as a whole: Peripheral blood was collected at initial diagnosis, before any treatment. TCR V-J signatures able to tell the groups apart were searched for in a discovery cohort of 90 to 100 patients, of whom roughly 42 had Graves' ophthalmopathy and roughly 57 had stable Graves' hyperthyroidism. The paper reports TCR Vbeta CDR3 sequencing of some 140 peripheral blood samples: approximately 41 ophthalmopathy, over 70 hyperthyroidism and 17 progressor patients. The study also compared thyroid tissue and blood T-cell repertoires from 6 or 7 Graves' hyperthyroidism patients. Prospective prediction of ophthalmopathy was tested in an independent validation cohort of fewer than 20 hyperthyroidism patients and 17 patients who later progressed to ophthalmopathy. After sampling, hyperthyroidism patients received methimazole starting at 30 mg daily, and ophthalmopathy patients received high-dose intravenous methylprednisolone. The 100 or so discovery patients were randomly split 7:3 into training and test sets. The study at large found these results: In cross-validation, a model built on a 13 V-J signature told ophthalmopathy apart from stable hyperthyroidism with under 90% sensitivity and roughly 81% specificity, and in testing the same model reached 80%/75%. No statistical method was used to set the sample size in advance, and investigators knew the group allocation. Most expanded thyroid clonotypes (frequency above 0.001) were also detected in blood, suggesting blood repertoires may reflect thyroid immune responses. During validation, the model predicted progression to ophthalmopathy a median of around 6 months ahead of onset, with almost 71% sensitivity and 72% to 85% specificity.

Moderately to severely active disease, a Clinical Activity Score of at least 3, a NOSPECS grade of at least 4, and a duration under 3 months were present in ophthalmopathy patients. Patients with uncontrolled infections, other autoimmune diseases, pregnancy or lactation were excluded. Diagnoses were established on the basis of clinical symptoms, serum thyroxine and TRAb, thyroid ultrasound, and orbital computed tomography. PBMCs were separated from 8 to 10 ml of fresh peripheral blood using Ficoll-Paque density gradient centrifugation. Total RNA was extracted using Trizol reagent, and RNA quality was assessed on an Agilent 2100 Bioanalyzer. Trimming takes 1 base from V and 1 base from J, and the germline ends sit 7 bases apart. The germline V gene encodes CDR1 SGHVS and CDR2 FQNEAQ. The CDR3 runs 14 amino acids, cysteine and phenylalanine included. Only the CDR3 part of the read is kept: 42 bases, read in frame from the first base.

The specimen was blood. The clonotype comes from a man between 35 and 55 years old with Graves' ophthalmopathy. This chain joins TRBV7-8 to TRBJ1-1; the D gene lacks a confident call. The CDR3 amino acid sequence is: CASSLDERNTEAFF. The DNA is TGTGCCAGCAGCTTAGATGAGAGGAACACTGAAGCTTTCTTT.